The entry below describes one T cell receptor (beta chain). The data were obtained in a study of blood T cells in healthy people across ages. Germline CDR1 and CDR2: SQVTM and ANQGSEA. This CDR3 has 14 residues. After removal of 2 bases from V and 2 bases from J, the junction contained 4 bases not matched to a gene. With a J-beta primer mix and a sample-barcoded 5' primer, a second PCR ran about 7 to 12 cycles. TCRdb ran MiXCR on the 5' RACE reads and lists one entry per CDR3 protein. This table has about 780,000 distinct CDR3 sequences, roughly 24% appearing once. This sample also belongs to another study, concerning T cells of mothers and their children. That source reports: Extracted RNA, in its entirety, went into cDNA synthesis at 1.5 ug per 15 ul. Relative to unrelated pairs, biologically related mother-child dyads exhibited marginally greater, non-significant overlap.

Material for sequencing was blood. The sequence derives from a boy aged 5-17 years in good health. The chain couples TRBV29-1 to TRBJ2-3, with TRBD2 matching 7 bases. CDR3 region: CSVEMGGYTDTQYF. CDR3 sequence (DNA): TGCAGCGTTGAAATGGGGGGGTACACAGATACGCAGTATTTT.